The present TCR beta chain was sequenced within a study of blood T cell repertoires in COVID-19. In the study overall: The United States, Italy and Spain supplied acute and convalescent COVID-19 samples. T cells, B-cell-depleted T cells, or PBMCs supplied cDNA or gDNA.

The germline V gene has CDR1 SGDLS and CDR2 YYNGEE. The CDR3 contains 14 residues. Trimming removed 4 bases from V and 11 bases from J, with 19 bases in between. Enrolment of Seattle patients took place during active infection, and they were followed longitudinally. Source study methods: Reference gene primers were amplified, and this amplification served to estimate nucleated cell counts. Assay used: immunoSEQ multiplex PCR; TCRdb lists only in-frame clones, some missing. The V and J calls and clone size come from that table; D and trimming were worked out from the DNA. This table holds 300,000 or so clones, roughly nine tenths found once.

This TCR was recovered from a woman in her 30s with COVID-19, enrolled during active disease. This sequence joins TRBV9 and TRBJ1-5, with D perhaps matching TRBD1 (5 bases). Sequencing input: peripheral blood. CDR3 residues: CASSPSDGPGAQHF. In DNA, the CDR3 is TGTGCCAGCAGCCCATCGGACGGGCCGGGGGCCCAGCATTTT.